This entry lists 29 T cell receptor beta chains sequenced from one sample in a study of T cells in Graves' hyperthyroidism and ophthalmopathy. Amplified TCR beta CDR3 regions derived from RNA transcripts. HTBI primers were used for first-round RT-PCR of the TCR CDR3. TCRdb called the multiplex PCR reads again in MiXCR, with one record for every CDR3 protein. The data contain around 360,000 distinct CDR3 sequences, roughly 15% of them seen just once; the ten biggest clones take up 15% to 20%. Sequenced material: blood. The receptors were gathered from an older woman with Graves' ophthalmopathy.

CDR3 sequence: CASSSGQGGPNEQFF. In DNA form, the CDR3 reads TGTGCCAGCAGCTCGGGACAGGGGGGACCCAATGAGCAGTTCTTC. The chain couples TRBV7-9 to TRBJ2-1, with 11 bases aligning to TRBD1. The CDR3 sequence is 15 residues long. V lost 4 bases to trimming and J lost 6 bases; unmatched junction nucleotides: 5. CDR1 and CDR2 from the germline V gene are SEHNR and FQNEAQ (reference sequence).

The chain links TRBV11-2 to TRBJ2-3; the D gene could be TRBD1 or TRBD2 (5 bases each). Germline V gene lookup returns CDR1 SGHAT and CDR2 FQNNGV. This CDR3 spans 15 amino acids. Trimming stripped 5 bases from V and 1 base from J, with 13 bases between. The CDR3 region is CASSPRGLGTDTQYF. The CDR3 nucleotides are TGTGCCAGCAGCCCGAGGGGATTGGGCACAGATACGCAGTATTTT. Full variable domain (remainder filled in from reference TRBV11-2 and TRBJ2-3): EAGVAQSPRYKIIEKRQSVAFWCNPISGHATLYWYQQILGQGPKLLIQFQNNGVVDDSQLPKDRFSAERLKGVDSTLKIQPAKLEDSAVYLCASSPRGLGTDTQYFGPGTRLTVL.

This clonotype was observed many times. The chain employs TRBV18 and TRBJ1-5; D might be TRBD1 (5 bases). V shed 5 bases and J shed 6 bases, with 11 bases lying between them. This CDR3 is built from 13 residues. Germline loops: CDR1 KGHSH, CDR2 LQKENI. For the CDR3, the DNA is TGTGCCAGCTCATCACGGGGGGGTCAGCCCCAGCATTTT. Amino acid sequence: CASSSRGGQPQHF.

Ten or more counts support this clonotype. The V call is TRBV28, the J call TRBJ2-1; D gene ambiguous. Trimming left V 4 bases short and J 10 bases short, with 11 bases between. Germline lookup yields CDR1 MDHEN and CDR2 SYDVKM. This CDR3 region has 12 residues. CDR3: CASSSVGPEQFF. As DNA, the CDR3 is TGTGCCAGCAGTTCAGTGGGCCCAGAGCAGTTCTTC.

This clonotype was seen ten or more times. The gene calls are TRBV12-3 or TRBV12-4 and TRBJ1-1; no clear D gene. The ends were cut back, 10 bases at V and 6 bases at J, with 12 bases in the middle. This CDR3 is 11 amino acids long. CDR3 sequence (DNA): TGTGCCACCAGCCGTAAATCTGAAGCTTTCTTT. This sequence encodes CATSRKSEAFF.

This clonotype was observed many times. This chain joins TRBV28 and TRBJ2-3, with a weak D call TRBD2 (6 bases). The CDR3 sequence is 18 residues long. V lost 4 bases, J lost 2 bases, and 22 bases lay in between. Germline V lookup: CDR1 MDHEN, CDR2 SYDVKM. CDR3 sequence reads: CASSYIPESSGTTDTQYF. CDR3 bases: TGTGCCAGCAGTTATATACCTGAGAGTAGCGGAACCACAGATACGCAGTATTTT.

This clonotype has ten or more counts. The V gene is TRBV12-3 or TRBV12-4, the J gene TRBJ2-7; 9 bases are a match to TRBD2. The V segment lost 5 bases and the J segment 2 bases; nucleotides outside the gene matches: 10. This CDR3 has 16 residues. Written as DNA, the CDR3 is TGTGCCAGCAGTCCCCGTATTAGCGGGGGTACCTACGAGCAGTACTTC. It specifies CASSPRISGGTYEQYF.

This clonotype was counted ten times or more. The rearrangement uses TRBV2 and TRBJ2-5, with 8 positions matching TRBD2. Germline V gene sequence: CDR1 SNHLY, CDR2 FYNNEI. With 10 bases clipped from V and 4 bases from J, the junction kept 2 bases outside the gene matches. This CDR3 is 11 amino acids long. CDR3 nucleotides: TGTGCCACCCTAGCGGGAGAGACCCAGTACTTC. Residues: CATLAGETQYF.

This clonotype was seen repeatedly, ten times or more. This chain links TRBV18 with TRBJ1-1; D is uncertain. Germline assignment: CDR1 KGHSH and CDR2 LQKENI. The length of the CDR3 is 11 residues. The V and J ends lost 1 base and 6 bases respectively, with 3 bases between them. CDR3: CASSPRSEAFF. CDR3 sequence (DNA): TGTGCCAGCTCACCACGATCTGAAGCTTTCTTT.

There are many counts of this clonotype. This chain joins TRBV7-2 and TRBJ2-5, with unresolved D. Germline V gene sequence: CDR1 SGHTA, CDR2 FQGNSA. V was pared by 3 bases and J by 5 bases, with 13 bases between. The CDR3 length is 14 residues. In DNA form, the CDR3 reads TGTGCCAGCAGCTTGATAGGATCGAGGGAGACCCAGTACTTC. Translation: CASSLIGSRETQYF.

Of note for this clonotype: One base away lies a much larger clone, so this may be a sequencing read error. This rearrangement joins TRBV20-1 to TRBJ2-3, with TRBD2 matching 14 bases. The CDR3 covers 18 residues. Per germline, CDR1 DFQATT and CDR2 SNEGSKA (reference sequence). The DNA of the CDR3 is TGCAGTGCTAGAGCCGCATCAGGGACTAGCGGGAGAACAGATGCGCAGTATTTT. It yields the protein CSARAASGTSGRTDAQYF.

This clonotype has more than one count but fewer than ten. Here the CDR3 DNA reads TGTGCCAGCAGTTTTGGGAGACAATCCTACGAGCAGTACTTC. The encoded protein is CASSFGRQSYEQYF. The chain has TRBV12-3 or TRBV12-4 and TRBJ2-7; a weak D match, TRBD2 (5 bases). V gave up 3 bases and J gave up 1 base, with 10 bases separating them. This CDR3 region has 14 residues.

This clonotype was detected only a few times. The chain joins TRBV7-2 to TRBJ2-7; 7 bases are a match to TRBD1. After removal of 3 bases from V and 6 bases from J, the junction contained 5 bases not matched to a gene. Germline V CDR1 and CDR2: SGHTA, FQGNSA. The CDR3 is made up of 13 amino acids. CDR3: CASSFDRAGEQYF. The CDR3 nucleotides are TGTGCCAGCAGCTTCGACAGGGCGGGCGAGCAGTACTTC.

V gene TRBV12-3 or TRBV12-4 combines with J gene TRBJ2-2; no definite D call. V was clipped by 4 bases and J by 1 base, with 10 bases between them. The CDR3 is made up of 15 amino acids. The CDR3 bases are TGTGCCAGCAGTTCCAGCCCTCAGAACACCGGGGAGCTGTTTTTT. Translation: CASSSSPQNTGELFF.

Many counts were recorded for this clonotype. The chain carries TRBV2 and TRBJ2-1; TRBD1 matches at 7 bases. The J segment lost 7 bases and the V segment lost 6 bases, leaving 9 bases of the junction unmatched. This CDR3 is built from 14 residues. Germline V lookup: CDR1 SNHLY, CDR2 FYNNEI. CDR3 loop: CASRAQGQGNEQFF. CDR3 DNA: TGTGCCAGCAGAGCACAGGGGCAGGGAAATGAGCAGTTCTTC. Based on the CDR3 plus reference TRBV2 and TRBJ2-1, the full variable domain is EPEVTQTPSHQVTQMGQEVILRCVPISNHLYFYWYRQILGQKVEFLVSFYNNEISEKSEIFDDQFSVERPDGSNFTLKIRSTKLEDSAMYFCASRAQGQGNEQFFGPGTRLTVL.

This clonotype has a count of ten or more. The chain employs TRBV9 and TRBJ2-7; 7 bases are a match to TRBD2. This CDR3 comprises 15 residues. The germline CDR1 and CDR2 sequences are SGDLS and YYNGEE. V shed 5 bases and J 0 bases; nucleotides not matched to a gene: 8. In nucleotides, the CDR3 is TGTGCCAGCAGTGAAGGAGGGGAGGGCTCCTACGAGCAGTACTTC. Translation gives CASSEGGEGSYEQYF. The full variable domain, completed using reference TRBV9 and TRBJ2-7, is DSGVTQTPKHLITATGQRVTLRCSPRSGDLSVYWYQQSLDQGLQFLIQYYNGEERAKGNILERFSAQQFPDLHSELNLSSLELGDSALYFCASSEGGEGSYEQYFGPGTRLTVT.

There are a few counts of this clonotype. This chain uses TRBV28 with TRBJ1-4, with 11 bases lining up with TRBD1. The CDR3 is made up of 13 amino acids. Germline V gives CDR1 MDHEN, CDR2 SYDVKM. With 9 bases clipped from V and 7 bases from J, the junction kept 4 bases outside the gene matches. DNA of the CDR3: TGTGCCAGTGCGGACAGGGGGCCTGAAAAACTGTTTTTT. It encodes CASADRGPEKLFF. Supplemented by reference TRBV28 and TRBJ1-4, the full variable domain reads DVKVTQSSRYLVKRTGEKVFLECVQDMDHENMFWYRQDPGLGLRLIYFSYDVKMKEKGDIPEGYSVSREKKERFSLILESASTNQTSMYLCASADRGPEKLFFGSGTQLSVL.

This clonotype was counted only a few times. The genes are TRBV28 and TRBJ2-1; TRBD1 or TRBD2 may be the D gene (5 bases each). V lost 2 bases and J 0 bases, leaving 20 bases between the germline ends. Germline CDR1 and CDR2: MDHEN and SYDVKM. This CDR3 is built from 19 residues. CDR3 sequence: CASSLIGLGDRPSYNEQFF. In nucleotides, the CDR3 is TGTGCCAGCAGTTTAATAGGGCTCGGGGACCGACCCTCCTACAATGAGCAGTTCTTC.

This clonotype was detected a few times. J is TRBJ2-7 and V is TRBV7-3, with 9 bases lining up with TRBD2. V dropped 5 bases and J dropped 4; count of bases not matched to a gene: 9. Germline CDR1 reads SGHTA; CDR2 reads FQGTGA. The CDR3 consists of 15 residues. The CDR3 reads CASSPLAGWEYEQYF. CDR3 nucleotides: TGTGCCAGCAGCCCCCTAGCGGGGTGGGAATACGAGCAGTACTTC.

This rearrangement joins TRBV20-1 to TRBJ2-3; 15 positions match TRBD2. Unmatched junction bases numbered 8, after V lost 7 bases and J lost 3 bases. Germline V gives CDR1 DFQATT, CDR2 SNEGSKA (reference sequence). This CDR3 spans 16 amino acids. CDR3 region: CSGVAGLAGGTDTQYF. The DNA of the CDR3 is TGCAGTGGAGTAGCGGGACTAGCGGGAGGAACAGATACGCAGTATTTT.

In this sample, this clonotype turned up a few times. V gene TRBV5-6 combines with J gene TRBJ2-4, with 7 positions matching TRBD1. Per germline, CDR1 SGHDT and CDR2 YYEEEE. V shed 4 bases and J 3 bases; nucleotides not matched to a gene: 7. The length of the CDR3 is 15 residues. CDR3: CASSRTTGVKNIQYF. In nucleotides, the CDR3 is TGTGCCAGCAGCCGAACAACAGGGGTCAAAAACATTCAGTACTTC.

Notes on this clonotype: At one end the junction does not follow the germline gene, possibly because of a read error. The CDR3 bases are TGTGCCAGCAGCGTACCCGGGCCAGCCATCGGGGGGCTGTTTTTT. It is translated as CASSVPGPAIGGLFF. The V and J genes are TRBV9 and TRBJ2-2, with D possibly TRBD2 on 6 matching bases. Germline values: CDR1 SGDLS, CDR2 YYNGEE. CDR3 size: 15 residues. Looking up the rest from reference TRBV9 and TRBJ2-2 gives the full variable domain: DSGVTQTPKHLITATGQRVTLRCSPRSGDLSVYWYQQSLDQGLQFLIQYYNGEERAKGNILERFSAQQFPDLHSELNLSSLELGDSALYFCASSVPGPAIGGLFFGEGSRLTVL.

This clonotype has ten or more counts. V usage is TRBV2 and J usage is TRBJ2-7, with TRBD2 matching over 12 bases. V lost 4 bases and J lost 6; bases outside the gene matches: 1. The CDR3 contains 13 residues. Germline V gives CDR1 SNHLY, CDR2 FYNNEI. The CDR3 is CASSGLAGAEQYF. The CDR3 nucleotides are TGTGCCAGCAGTGGACTAGCGGGAGCCGAGCAGTACTTC. Together with reference TRBV2 and TRBJ2-7, the CDR3 gives the full variable domain: EPEVTQTPSHQVTQMGQEVILRCVPISNHLYFYWYRQILGQKVEFLVSFYNNEISEKSEIFDDQFSVERPDGSNFTLKIRSTKLEDSAMYFCASSGLAGAEQYFGPGTRLTVT.

At least ten counts were recorded for this clonotype. J is TRBJ2-3 and V is TRBV5-1, with D perhaps matching TRBD2 (6 bases). This CDR3 is 16 amino acids long. Trimming shortened V by 0 bases and J by 1 base, and 12 bases separated the two germline ends. The germline gives CDR1 SGHRS, CDR2 YFSETQ. The DNA of the CDR3 is TGCGCCAGCAGCTTGGAGCTGGAGGGAGGCACAGATACGCAGTATTTT. Amino acids: CASSLELEGGTDTQYF. Combining the CDR3 with reference TRBV5-1 and TRBJ2-3 gives the whole variable domain KAGVTQTPRYLIKTRGQQVTLSCSPISGHRSVSWYQQTPGQGLQFLFEYFSETQRNKGNFPGRFSGRQFSNSRSEMNVSTLELGDSALYLCASSLELEGGTDTQYFGPGTRLTVL.

This clonotype was counted many times. This chain joins TRBV2 and TRBJ2-2, with TRBD1 as a possible D gene (5 bases). V was pared by 3 bases and J by 4 bases, with 15 bases between. This CDR3 has 16 amino acids. Per germline, CDR1 SNHLY and CDR2 FYNNEI. CDR3 DNA sequence: TGTGCCAGCAGTGATCTGACAGCGCTTCCCACCGGGGAGCTGTTTTTT. Its protein product is CASSDLTALPTGELFF.

This clonotype has ten or more counts. This chain links TRBV6-1 with TRBJ2-7; 7 nucleotides align to TRBD1. Trimming took 4 bases from V and 5 from J; bases not matched to a gene: 5. The CDR3 has 13 amino acids. The germline CDR1 and CDR2 sequences are MNHNS and SASEGT. CDR3 bases: TGTGCCAGCAGTGCCTATACAGGGGACGAGCAGTACTTC. Translated: CASSAYTGDEQYF.

Ten or more counts support this clonotype. The rearrangement uses TRBV20-1 and TRBJ2-5, with 12 bases aligning to TRBD2. The CDR3 spans 13 residues. From germline, CDR1 is DFQATT and CDR2 SNEGSKA (reference sequence). J lost 6 bases, V lost 8 bases, and 7 bases had no gene match. The CDR3 spells CSSRLAGEKTQYF. CDR3 sequence (DNA): TGCAGTTCAAGACTAGCGGGAGAAAAGACCCAGTACTTC.

Note on this clonotype: A much larger clone sits a single nucleotide away, making a read error possible. V usage is TRBV5-1 and J usage is TRBJ2-5, with TRBD1 as a possible D gene (6 bases). Trimming shortened V by 5 bases and J by 5 bases, and 13 bases separated the two germline ends. Looked up from germline, CDR1 is SGHRS and CDR2 is YFSETQ. The CDR3 contains 13 residues. In DNA form, the CDR3 reads TGCGCCAGCAGATACAGGGATGGGGAGACCCAGTACTTC. Its translation is CASRYRDGETQYF. Filled out from reference TRBV5-1 and TRBJ2-5, the complete variable domain reads KAGVTQTPRYLIKTRGQQVTLSCSPISGHRSVSWYQQTPGQGLQFLFEYFSETQRNKGNFPGRFSGRQFSNSRSEMNVSTLELGDSALYLCASRYRDGETQYFGPGTRLLVL.

This clonotype has a count of ten or more. The V and J genes are TRBV11-2 and TRBJ2-1; tentatively, D is TRBD2 (6 bases). Germline CDR1 SGHAT, CDR2 FQNNGV. V was clipped by 5 bases and J by 8 bases, with 13 bases between them. This CDR3 is 13 amino acids long. The CDR3 sequence: CASSPRLVDEQFF. CDR3 DNA: TGTGCCAGCAGCCCCAGACTAGTGGATGAGCAGTTCTTC.